These 5 T cell receptor beta chains came from one sample sequenced in a study of cytotoxic CD8 clonotypes in ibrutinib-treated CLL. Some clones are missing from TCRdb's copy, which holds only in-frame ones; the method was immunoSEQ multiplex PCR. Here the sample spans 150,000 or so clones, 60% to 85% being singletons. Sequencing was performed on PBMCs, taken after 12 months of ibrutinib treatment. These receptors came from a human donor with chronic lymphocytic leukemia.

This rearrangement joins TRBV6-5 to TRBJ2-7, with 10 bases that match TRBD2. CDR3 size: 13 residues. The germline V gene encodes CDR1 MNHEY and CDR2 SVGAGI. V lost 2 bases to trimming and J lost 5 bases; unmatched junction nucleotides: 0. The CDR3 bases are TGTGCCAGCAGTTACCTAGCGGGGGACGAGCAGTACTTC. It is translated as CASSYLAGDEQYF.

This chain connects TRBV14 to TRBJ2-1; the D is unclear. Trimming shortened V by 1 base and J by 4 bases, and 8 bases separated the two germline ends. The CDR3 sequence is 14 residues long. From germline, CDR1 is SGHDN and CDR2 FVKESK. CDR3 DNA sequence: TGTGCCAGCAGCCAAGTTGGGGTTTACAATGAGCAGTTCTTC. Translated: CASSQVGVYNEQFF.

This clone was counted a single time. J is TRBJ2-1 and V is TRBV5-4; D is unresolved. Trimming cost V 0 bases and J 0 bases, with 10 bases left between them. The CDR3 spans 16 residues. In germline, CDR1 is SGHNT, CDR2 YYREEE (reference sequence). The CDR3: CASSLDSQSSYNEQFF. DNA of the CDR3: TGTGCCAGCAGCTTGGACTCCCAGAGCTCCTACAATGAGCAGTTCTTC.

The chain has TRBV2 and TRBJ2-7; TRBD1 aligns across 7 bases. The germline gives CDR1 SNHLY, CDR2 FYNNEI. Unmatched junction bases numbered 9, after V lost 6 bases and J lost 1 base. The CDR3 has 15 amino acids. CDR3 sequence (DNA): TGTGCCAGCAGACTTGACAGGGCTAGTTCCTACGAGCAGTACTTC. Translation gives CASRLDRASSYEQYF.

This rearrangement joins TRBV27 to TRBJ2-7, with 7 bases aligning to TRBD1. Germline V gene lookup returns CDR1 MNHEY and CDR2 SMNVEV (reference sequence). J gave up 6 bases and V 3 bases, and 5 bases lay outside the gene matches. The CDR3 spans 13 residues. CDR3 sequence: CASSFDRAREQYF. Here the CDR3 DNA reads TGTGCCAGCAGTTTCGACAGGGCCCGCGAGCAGTACTTC.